This TCR beta chain was sequenced for a study of neoadjuvant anti-PD-1 for oral cavity cancer (dated by TCRdb to the early 2020s). Study-level background: Before curative-intent surgical resection, most patients were given three to four biweekly doses of nivolumab at 3 mg/kg. Patients without progression received a fourth nivolumab dose around day 43 and underwent definitive surgical resection on days 50-56. Under RECIST 1.1, patients with complete response, partial response or stable disease were classed as responders, and patients with progression were classed as non-responders. The parent correlative cohort had about a dozen patients and a response rate of 25% to 35%.

A remark on this clone: The antigen it recognizes is unknown. The input lacks base qualities; no much larger clone sits a single base away.

Trimming costs V 6 bases and J 2 bases, and their ends lie 3 bases apart. CDR1 and CDR2 (MNHNY, SVGAGI) derive from the germline V gene (reference sequence). From the cysteine up to the phenylalanine, the CDR3 has a length of 11 residues. The sequence is cut down to CDR3 DNA, 33 bases in frame from base 1. General study outcomes and caveats: Higher pretreatment blood TCRbeta clonality and lower post-treatment tumor TCRbeta clonality were correlated with higher pretreatment blood Treg/Th17 ratios. The TCR analyses had only three patients in each response group, and the authors called for validation in larger cohorts. After neoadjuvant nivolumab, non-responders showed significantly higher T cell clonality (Gini index) in PBMCs than responders did.

Explained via the paper, the time point label denotes: before neoadjuvant nivolumab. Patients were newly diagnosed with stage II-IVA oral cavity squamous cell carcinoma and had received no prior systemic or radiation treatment. The cohort was composed of patients with HPV-negative, locally advanced oral cavity squamous cell carcinoma. Peripheral blood mononuclear cells were analyzed directly, without maintenance or expansion in culture. The samples were drawn from a longitudinal correlative study tied to a single-arm phase II trial testing neoadjuvant nivolumab in oral cavity squamous cell carcinoma. Genomic DNA-based TCRbeta sequencing was performed on subject-matched pre- and post-treatment PBMCs and tumors from three responders and three non-responders. Peripheral blood mononuclear cells were drawn once before nivolumab treatment and a second time after treatment, when surgery took place. The Maxwell RSC DNA from Cells kit was used to isolate genomic DNA from PBMCs.

PBMC libraries used mostly 480 ng of input genomic DNA for deep sequencing, with six replicates per sample. The immunoSEQ hsTCRbeta kit was used to prepare TCRbeta libraries according to the manufacturer's instructions. Sequencing of the completed libraries took place using an Illumina NovaSeq 6000 S4 flow cell after they had been pooled to 3 nM. The authors' pipeline ran thus. The immunoSEQ Analyzer was used for raw data preprocessing and quality control. The analysis was restricted to productive rearrangements, with each unique CDR3 amino acid sequence defining a clonotype. Using the R package tcR, the researchers computed the Gini-Simpson index as their estimate of repertoire clonality. Gini indices were compared with Student's t test, and associations with tumor size change were assessed by Pearson correlation. The source is immuneACCESS, and TCRdb retained only in-frame sequences with V and J called. Part of the clones is not carried over; for the studies checked, unresolved V genes explain less than half of this, and the remainder is unexplained. That table gives V, J and clone size, and the DNA gave D and trimming. Within this sample are some 14,000 clones, with about 71% of them counted one time only. The top ten clones comprise over 2% of the sample.

This sequence was found in a person aged 35-79 years with oral cavity squamous cell carcinoma. Material: PBMCs, obtained before nivolumab (anti-PD-1) treatment. The chain is assembled from TRBV6-6 and TRBJ2-3, with no confident D gene call. The CDR3 loop reads CASSLTDTQYF. The bases are TGTGCCAGCAGCCTCACAGATACGCAGTATTTT.